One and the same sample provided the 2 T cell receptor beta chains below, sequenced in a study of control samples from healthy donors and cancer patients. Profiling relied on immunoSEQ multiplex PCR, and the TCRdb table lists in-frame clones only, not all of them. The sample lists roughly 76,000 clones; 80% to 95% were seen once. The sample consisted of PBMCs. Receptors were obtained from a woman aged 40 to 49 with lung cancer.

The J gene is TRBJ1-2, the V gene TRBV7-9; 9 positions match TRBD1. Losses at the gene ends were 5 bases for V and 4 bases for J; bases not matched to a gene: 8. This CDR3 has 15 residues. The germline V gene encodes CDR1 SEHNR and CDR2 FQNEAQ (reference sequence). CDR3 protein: CASSTRQGVFYGYTF. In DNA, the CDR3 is TGTGCCAGCAGCACCCGACAGGGGGTATTCTATGGCTACACCTTC. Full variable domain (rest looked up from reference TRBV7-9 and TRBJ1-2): DTGVSQNPRHKITKRGQNVTFRCDPISEHNRLYWYRQTLGQGPEFLTYFQNEAQLEKSRLLSDRFSAERPKGSFSTLEIQRTEQGDSAMYLCASSTRQGVFYGYTFGSGTRLTVV.

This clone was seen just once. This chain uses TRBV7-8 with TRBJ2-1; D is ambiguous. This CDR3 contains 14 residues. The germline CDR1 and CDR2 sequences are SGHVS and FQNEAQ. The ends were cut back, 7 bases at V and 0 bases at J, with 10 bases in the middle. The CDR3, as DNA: TGTGCCAGCAACAAAGGTCTCTCCTACAATGAGCAGTTCTTC. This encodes CASNKGLSYNEQFF. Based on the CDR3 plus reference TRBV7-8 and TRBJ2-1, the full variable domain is GAGVSQSPRYKVAKRGQDVALRCDPISGHVSLFWYQQALGQGPEFLTYFQNEAQLDKSGLPSDRFFAERPEGSVSTLKIQRTQQEDSAVYLCASNKGLSYNEQFFGPGTRLTVL.